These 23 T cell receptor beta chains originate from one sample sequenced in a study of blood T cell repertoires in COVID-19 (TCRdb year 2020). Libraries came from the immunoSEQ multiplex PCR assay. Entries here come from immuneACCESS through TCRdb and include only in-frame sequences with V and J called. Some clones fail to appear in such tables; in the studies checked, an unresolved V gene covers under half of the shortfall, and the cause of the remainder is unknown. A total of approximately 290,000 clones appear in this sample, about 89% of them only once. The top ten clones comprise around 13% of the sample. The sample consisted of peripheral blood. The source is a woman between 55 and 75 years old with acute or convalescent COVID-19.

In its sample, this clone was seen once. CDR3 coding DNA: TGTGCCAGCAGCTTGGAAGGGGGTCCGAACACTGAAGCTTTCTTT. It yields the protein CASSLEGGPNTEAFF. V gene TRBV5-5 combines with J gene TRBJ1-1; tentatively, D is TRBD1 (6 bases). V was pared by 0 bases and J by 1 base, with 10 bases between. Per the germline V gene, CDR1 is SGHKS and CDR2 is YYEKEE (reference sequence). The CDR3 loop spans 15 amino acids.

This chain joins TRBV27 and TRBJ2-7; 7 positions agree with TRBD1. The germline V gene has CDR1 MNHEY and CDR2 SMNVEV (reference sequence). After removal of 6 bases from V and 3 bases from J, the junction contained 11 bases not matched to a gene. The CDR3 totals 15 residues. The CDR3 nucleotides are TGTGCCAGCAGGACCTTGTCGGCAGGGGGCTACGAGCAGTACTTC. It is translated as CASRTLSAGGYEQYF.

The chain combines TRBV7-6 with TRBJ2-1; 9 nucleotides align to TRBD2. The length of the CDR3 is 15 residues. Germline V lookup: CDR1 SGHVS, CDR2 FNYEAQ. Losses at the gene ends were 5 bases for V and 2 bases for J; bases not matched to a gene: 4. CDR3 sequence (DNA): TGTGCCAGCAGCGCGGGACTAGCACCCTACAATGAGCAGTTCTTC. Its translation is CASSAGLAPYNEQFF.

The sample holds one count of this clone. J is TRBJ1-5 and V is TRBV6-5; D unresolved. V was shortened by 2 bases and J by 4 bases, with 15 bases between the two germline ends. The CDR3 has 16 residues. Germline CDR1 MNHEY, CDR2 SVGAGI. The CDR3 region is CASSYEGSSINQPQHF. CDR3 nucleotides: TGTGCCAGCAGTTACGAGGGATCTTCGATTAATCAGCCCCAGCATTTT.

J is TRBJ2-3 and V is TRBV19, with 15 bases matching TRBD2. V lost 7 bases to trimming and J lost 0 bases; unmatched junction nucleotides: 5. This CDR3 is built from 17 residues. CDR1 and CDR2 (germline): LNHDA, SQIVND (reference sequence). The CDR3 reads CASKRTSGRASTDTQYF. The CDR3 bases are TGTGCCAGTAAAAGGACTAGCGGGAGGGCCAGCACAGATACGCAGTATTTT.

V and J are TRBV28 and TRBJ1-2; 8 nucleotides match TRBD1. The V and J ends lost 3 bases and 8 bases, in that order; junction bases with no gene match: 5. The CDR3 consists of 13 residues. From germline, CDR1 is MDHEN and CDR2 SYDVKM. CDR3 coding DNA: TGTGCCAGCAGTTTGACAGGGGTAGGGGGCTACACCTTC. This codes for CASSLTGVGGYTF.

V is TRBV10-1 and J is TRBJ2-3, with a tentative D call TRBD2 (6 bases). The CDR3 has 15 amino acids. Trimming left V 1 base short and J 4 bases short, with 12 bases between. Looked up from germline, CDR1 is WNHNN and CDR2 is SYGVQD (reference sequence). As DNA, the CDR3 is TGCGCCAGCAGTGAGTTACCCGGGAGTGCAGATACGCAGTATTTT. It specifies CASSELPGSADTQYF.

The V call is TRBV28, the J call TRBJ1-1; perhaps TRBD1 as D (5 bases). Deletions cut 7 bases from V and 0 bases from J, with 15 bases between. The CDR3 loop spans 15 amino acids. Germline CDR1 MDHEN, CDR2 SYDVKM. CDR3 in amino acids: CASIREGPMNTEAFF. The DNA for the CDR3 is TGTGCCAGCATCCGGGAGGGACCGATGAACACTGAAGCTTTCTTT.

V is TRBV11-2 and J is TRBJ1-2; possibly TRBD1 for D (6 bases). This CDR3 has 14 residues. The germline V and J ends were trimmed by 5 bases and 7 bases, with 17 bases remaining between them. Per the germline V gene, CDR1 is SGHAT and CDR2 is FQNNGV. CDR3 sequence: CASSAGQMPGGYTF. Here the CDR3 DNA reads TGTGCCAGCAGCGCCGGACAGATGCCGGGTGGCTACACCTTC.

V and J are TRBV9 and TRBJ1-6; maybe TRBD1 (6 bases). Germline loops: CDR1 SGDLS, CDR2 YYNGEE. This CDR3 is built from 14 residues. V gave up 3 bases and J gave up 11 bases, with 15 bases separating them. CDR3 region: CASSDSRGITPLHF. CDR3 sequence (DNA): TGTGCCAGCAGCGACTCCAGGGGTATTACACCCCTCCACTTT.

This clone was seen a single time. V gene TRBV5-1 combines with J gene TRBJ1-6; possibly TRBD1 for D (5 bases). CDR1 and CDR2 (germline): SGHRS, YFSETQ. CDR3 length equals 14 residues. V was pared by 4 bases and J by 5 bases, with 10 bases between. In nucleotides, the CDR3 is TGCGCCAGCAGCACGGGACTGAATAATTCACCCCTCCACTTT. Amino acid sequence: CASSTGLNNSPLHF.

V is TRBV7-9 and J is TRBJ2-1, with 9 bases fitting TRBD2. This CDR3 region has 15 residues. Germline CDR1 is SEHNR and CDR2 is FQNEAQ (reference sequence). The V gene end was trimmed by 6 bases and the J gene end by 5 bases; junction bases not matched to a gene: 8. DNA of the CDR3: TGTGCCAGCAGGAGTTGGCGGGGGGGCAACAATGAGCAGTTCTTC. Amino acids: CASRSWRGGNNEQFF.

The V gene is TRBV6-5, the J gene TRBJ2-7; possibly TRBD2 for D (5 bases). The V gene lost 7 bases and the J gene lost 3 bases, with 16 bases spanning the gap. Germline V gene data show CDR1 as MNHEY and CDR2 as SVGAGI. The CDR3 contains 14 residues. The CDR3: CASIFKEALYEQYF. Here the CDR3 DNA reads TGTGCCAGCATTTTTAAGGAGGCGCTCTACGAGCAGTACTTC.

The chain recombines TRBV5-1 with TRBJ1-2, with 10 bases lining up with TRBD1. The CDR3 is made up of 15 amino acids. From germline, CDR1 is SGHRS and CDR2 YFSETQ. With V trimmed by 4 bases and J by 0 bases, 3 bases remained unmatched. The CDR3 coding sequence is TGCGCCAGCAGCCTGGGACAGGGGTCTAACTATGGCTACACCTTC. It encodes CASSLGQGSNYGYTF.

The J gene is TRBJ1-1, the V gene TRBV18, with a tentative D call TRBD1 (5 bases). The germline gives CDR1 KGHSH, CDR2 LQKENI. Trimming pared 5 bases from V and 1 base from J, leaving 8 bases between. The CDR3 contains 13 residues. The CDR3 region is CASSIDRNTEAFF. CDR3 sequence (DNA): TGTGCCAGCTCAATCGACAGGAACACTGAAGCTTTCTTT.

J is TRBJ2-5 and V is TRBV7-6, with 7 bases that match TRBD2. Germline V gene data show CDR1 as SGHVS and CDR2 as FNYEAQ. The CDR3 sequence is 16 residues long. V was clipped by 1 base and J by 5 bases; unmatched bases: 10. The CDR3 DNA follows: TGTGCCAGCAGCTTAGGAAGCGGGGCCCCCTGGGAGACCCAGTACTTC. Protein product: CASSLGSGAPWETQYF.

CDR3 amino acids: CATSDFGTGGTNQPQHF. The CDR3 DNA is TGTGCCACCAGTGATTTCGGGACAGGGGGTACCAATCAGCCCCAGCATTTT. The J gene is TRBJ1-5, the V gene TRBV24-1; 11 nucleotides align to TRBD1. After removal of 1 base from V and 3 bases from J, the junction contained 4 bases not matched to a gene. This CDR3 region has 17 residues. CDR1 KGHDR and CDR2 SFDVKD come from the germline V gene.

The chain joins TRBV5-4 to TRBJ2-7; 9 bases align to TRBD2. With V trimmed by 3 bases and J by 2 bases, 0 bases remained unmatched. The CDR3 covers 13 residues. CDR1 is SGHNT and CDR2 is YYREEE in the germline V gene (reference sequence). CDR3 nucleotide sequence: TGTGCCAGCAGCTCTAGCGGGGCCTACGAGCAGTACTTC. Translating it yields CASSSSGAYEQYF.

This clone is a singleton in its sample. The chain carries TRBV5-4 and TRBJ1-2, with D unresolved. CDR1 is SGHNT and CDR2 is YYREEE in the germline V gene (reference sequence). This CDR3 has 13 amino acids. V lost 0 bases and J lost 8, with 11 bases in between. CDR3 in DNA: TGTGCCAGCAGCTTGGGGGCATCGTCCGGCTACACCTTC. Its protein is CASSLGASSGYTF.

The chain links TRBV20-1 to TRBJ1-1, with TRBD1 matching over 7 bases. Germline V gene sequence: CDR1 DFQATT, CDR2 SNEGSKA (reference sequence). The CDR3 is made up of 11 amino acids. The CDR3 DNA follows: TGCAGGCTACAGGGGACCGCTGAAGCTTTCTTT. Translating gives CRLQGTAEAFF.

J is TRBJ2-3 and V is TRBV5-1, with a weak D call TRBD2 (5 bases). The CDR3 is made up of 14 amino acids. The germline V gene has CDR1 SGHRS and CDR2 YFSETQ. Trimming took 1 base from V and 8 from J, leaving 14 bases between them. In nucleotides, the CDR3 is TGCGCCAGCAGCTTGTTTCGGGAAACGGGTACGCAGTATTTT. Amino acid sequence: CASSLFRETGTQYF.

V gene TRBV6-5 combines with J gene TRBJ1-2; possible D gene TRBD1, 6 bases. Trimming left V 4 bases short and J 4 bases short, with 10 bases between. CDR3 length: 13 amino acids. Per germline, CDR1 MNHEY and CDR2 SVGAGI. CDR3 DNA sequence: TGTGCCAGCAGTTTTCAGGGGCTCTATGGCTACACCTTC. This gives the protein CASSFQGLYGYTF.

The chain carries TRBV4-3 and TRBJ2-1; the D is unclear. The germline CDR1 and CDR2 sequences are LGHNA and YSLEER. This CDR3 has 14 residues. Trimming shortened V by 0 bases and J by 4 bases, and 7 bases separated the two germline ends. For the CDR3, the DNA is TGCGCCAGCAGCCAAGAACCGGGTTACAATGAGCAGTTCTTC. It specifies CASSQEPGYNEQFF.